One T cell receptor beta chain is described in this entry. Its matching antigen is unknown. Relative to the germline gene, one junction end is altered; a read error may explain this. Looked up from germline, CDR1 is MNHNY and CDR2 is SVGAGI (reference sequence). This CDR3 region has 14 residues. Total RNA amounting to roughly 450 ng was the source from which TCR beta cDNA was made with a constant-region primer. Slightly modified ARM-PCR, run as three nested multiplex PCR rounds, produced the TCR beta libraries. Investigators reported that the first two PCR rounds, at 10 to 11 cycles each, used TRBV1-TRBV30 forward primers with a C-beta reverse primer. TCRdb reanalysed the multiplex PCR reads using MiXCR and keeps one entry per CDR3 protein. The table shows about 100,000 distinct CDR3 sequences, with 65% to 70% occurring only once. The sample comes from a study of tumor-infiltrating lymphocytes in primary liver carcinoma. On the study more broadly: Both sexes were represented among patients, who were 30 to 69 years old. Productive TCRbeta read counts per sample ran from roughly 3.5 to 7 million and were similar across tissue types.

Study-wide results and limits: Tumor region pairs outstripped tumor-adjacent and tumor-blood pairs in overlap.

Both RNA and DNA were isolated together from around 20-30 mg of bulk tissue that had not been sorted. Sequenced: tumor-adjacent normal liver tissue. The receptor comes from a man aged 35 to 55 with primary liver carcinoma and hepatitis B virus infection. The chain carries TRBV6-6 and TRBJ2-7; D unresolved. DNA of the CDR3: TGTGGCAGCAGTTACATCGGCGGTGCCTACGAGCAGTACTTC. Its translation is CGSSYIGGAYEQYF.